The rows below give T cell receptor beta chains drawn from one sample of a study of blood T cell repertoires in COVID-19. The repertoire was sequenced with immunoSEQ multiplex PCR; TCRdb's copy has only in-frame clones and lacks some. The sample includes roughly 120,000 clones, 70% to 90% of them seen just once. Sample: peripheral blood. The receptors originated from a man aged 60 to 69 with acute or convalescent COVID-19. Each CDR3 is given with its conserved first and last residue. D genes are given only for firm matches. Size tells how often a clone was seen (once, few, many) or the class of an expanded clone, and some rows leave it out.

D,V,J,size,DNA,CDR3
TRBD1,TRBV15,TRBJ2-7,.,TGTGCCACCAGCTTACACAGGGGAGACTACGAGCAGTACTTC,CATSLHRGDYEQYF
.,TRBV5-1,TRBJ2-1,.,TGCGCCAGCAGTCAGGACGGGATCTCCTACAATGAGCAGTTCTTC,CASSQDGISYNEQFF
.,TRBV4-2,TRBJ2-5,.,TGTGCCAGCAGCCAAGGATCGGTTGCGAGGGACCAAGAGACCCAGTACTTC,CASSQGSVARDQETQYF
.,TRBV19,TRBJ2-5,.,TGTGCCACGAGAGGGGAGACCCAGTACTTC,CATRGETQYF
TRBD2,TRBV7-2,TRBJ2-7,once,TGTGCCAGCAGCTCTACCGGGACTAGCGGGAGTGAGCAGTACTTC,CASSSTGTSGSEQYF
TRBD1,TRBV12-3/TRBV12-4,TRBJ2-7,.,TGTGCCAGCAGGGACAGGGGTTCCTACGAGCAGTACTTC,CASRDRGSYEQYF
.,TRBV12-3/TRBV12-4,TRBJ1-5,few,TGTGCCAGCAGTTTAGAGAGTCTGCAGCCCCAGCATTTT,CASSLESLQPQHF
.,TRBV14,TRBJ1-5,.,TGTGCCAGCAGCCAACCAGGGAACAATCAGCCCCAGCATTTT,CASSQPGNNQPQHF
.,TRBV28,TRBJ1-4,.,TGTGCCAGCAGTTTGACACAGCTTAATGAAAAACTGTTTTTT,CASSLTQLNEKLFF
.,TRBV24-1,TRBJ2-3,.,TGTGCCACCAGGGACAGTAGCACAGATACGCAGTATTTT,CATRDSSTDTQYF
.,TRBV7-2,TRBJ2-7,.,TGTGCCAGCAGCTTAGTGACGGGCTACGAGCAGTACTTC,CASSLVTGYEQYF
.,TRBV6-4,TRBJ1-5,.,TGTGCTTGGATTCTGGAGGCGTGGGGGCCAAATCAGCCCCAGCATTTT,CAWILEAWGPNQPQHF
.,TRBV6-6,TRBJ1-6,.,TGTGCCAGCAACCCATCGGGGAGTTCACCCCTCCACTTT,CASNPSGSSPLHF
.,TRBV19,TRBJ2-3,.,TGTGCCAGTAGTAGCGGGACCACAGATACGCAGTATTTT,CASSSGTTDTQYF
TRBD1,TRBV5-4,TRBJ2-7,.,TGTGCCAGCAGCGGGCGGACAGGCTACGAGCAGTACTTC,CASSGRTGYEQYF
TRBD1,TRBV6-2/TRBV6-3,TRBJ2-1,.,TGTGCCAGCAGTTACCGAGGACAGGGTTACAATGAGCAGTTCTTC,CASSYRGQGYNEQFF
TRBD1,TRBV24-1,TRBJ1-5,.,TGTGCCACCAGTGACATTCGGACAGGGGACAATCAGCCCCAGCATTTT,CATSDIRTGDNQPQHF
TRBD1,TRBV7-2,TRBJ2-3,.,TGTGCCAGCAGCTCCCGGGACAGGATGACAGATACGCAGTATTTT,CASSSRDRMTDTQYF
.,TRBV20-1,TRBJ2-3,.,TGCAGTGCTAGTAGGCGTCTACAGGGCACAGATACGCAGTATTTT,CSASRRLQGTDTQYF
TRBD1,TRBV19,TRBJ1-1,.,TGTGCCAGTAGTATTAGACAGGGGAACACTGAAGCTTTCTTT,CASSIRQGNTEAFF
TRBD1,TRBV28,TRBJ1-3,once,TGTGCCACGACAGGGAACGGAAACACCATATATTTT,CATTGNGNTIYF
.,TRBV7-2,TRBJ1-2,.,TGTGCCAGCAGCTTAGGGTCAGATAACTATGGCTACACCTTC,CASSLGSDNYGYTF
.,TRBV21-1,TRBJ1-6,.,TGTGCCAGCAGCGGTCGAAGAAGGAGGAATTCACCCCTCCACTTT,CASSGRRRRNSPLHF
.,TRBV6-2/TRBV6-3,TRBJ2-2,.,TGTGCCAGCAGCGAGGATACCGGGGAGCTGTTTTTT,CASSEDTGELFF